This T cell receptor beta chain was captured by sequencing in a study of shared clonotypes between healthy human individuals (dated by TCRdb to 2020 to 2022). For context, the study as a whole: The cohort comprised two women and a few men aged 18 to 49 years. For each donor, CD4 naive and CD4 memory were each given three plates, CD8 naive was given two plates, and CD8 memory was given one plate. Blood TCR repertoires of five healthy adults were deeply sequenced to estimate repertoire size and the extent of clonotype sharing between individuals. To increase sequencing depth and limit assay-specific biases, different laboratories used diverse techniques to prepare libraries and sequence TCR repertoires. Each donor's leukapheresis produced roughly between roughly 0.85 and 9.5 billion PBMCs. General study outcomes and caveats: Only blood was sampled, and tissue TCR repertoires likely differ from those in blood. Compared with non-shared clonotypes, the clonotypes found in all four sorted-subset donors had higher generation probabilities. Even with the large sequencing depth, rarefaction of the sorted-subset datasets indicated that sequencing was incomplete. Sharing across a few donors was observed for approximately 4.6% of naive CD4, 3% to 3.5% of naive CD8, over 2% of memory CD4, and over 0.3% of memory CD8 clonotypes. Larger estimated clonotype richness was generally found for naive subsets than for memory subsets. The genetic and exposure-history diversity represented was limited by the small number of donors. Pairwise subsampling led to the expectation that sequencing depth would affect the degree of clonotype sharing among donors.

Healthy HIV-negative adults with no recently reported acute infections or vaccinations were included as donors. Only Caucasian adults living in Nashville, Tennessee, USA were represented among the donors. CD4+ T cells were enriched by magnetic negative selection; naive cells were then positively selected on CD45RA, and the negative fraction formed the memory subset. Blood was obtained by leukapheresis, after which PBMCs were separated by Ficoll-Histopaque density gradient centrifugation and cryopreserved in liquid nitrogen vapor phase. Analytical flow cytometry was used to check the purity and quantity of each magnetically sorted T cell population. Genomic DNA was isolated from every sorted fraction and measured by UV absorbance on a Nanodrop 2000c. Counted from cysteine to phenylalanine, this CDR3 has 17 amino acids. Here the CDR3 DNA is all that survives: 51 bases in frame from base 1. The germline V gene provides CDR1 SGHTA and CDR2 FQGNSA. V loses 1 base at its end and J loses 0 bases; junction bases beyond the gene matches: 3.

Using the deep immunoSEQ assay, multiplex PCR amplified TCR CDR3 regions from genomic DNA. Extracted genomic DNA from each cell subset was spread evenly across all wells of several immunoSEQ 96-well plates, with each plate serving as a replicate. For sorted subsets, each replicate PCR was loaded with 200 ng genomic DNA, equivalent to 32,000 or so T cell genomes. The purified libraries were quantified using a Qubit 3.0 fluorometer, sized with a Bioanalyzer 2100, and then quantified again using the KAPA Library Quantification kit. Every immunoSEQ 96-well plate was sequenced on a separate single-read 150-cycle Illumina NextSeq 550 flow cell. As for the authors' bioinformatics: Because the immunoSEQ output held only junctional sequences and lacked quality scores, the filtering could not match the filtering applied to full-length reads. Sequences were annotated with PyIR, a Python wrapper for IgBLAST v1.9, using IMGT germline references to assign V/J genes and CDR3. Reads with weak V/J assignments (E-value above 1e-6), missing CDR3, stop codons, out-of-frame junctions, or ambiguous translated residues were removed. A V3J clonotype was defined by an identical inferred V gene, J gene, and CDR3 amino acid sequence. The percentage overlap between two repertoires was calculated by dividing the number of shared unique clonotypes by the size of the smaller repertoire. RTK rarefaction, the Chao1 estimator, and Recon v2.1 estimates of unobserved clonotypes were used to assess repertoire richness. For all TCRbeta clonotypes obtained by the gDNA method from a handful of donors, generation probabilities were computed with OLGA. The source is immuneACCESS, and TCRdb retained only in-frame sequences with V and J called. Part of the clones is not carried over; for the studies checked, unresolved V genes explain less than half of this, and the remainder is unexplained. The V and J calls and clone size are taken from that table; D and trimming were inferred from the DNA. The sample table contains approximately 940,000 clones; only one count was recorded for roughly 72% of them. Of the sample, nearly 1.5% falls within the top ten clones.

With respect to this clone: Its antigen remains undetermined. Per-nucleotide qualities are absent, and no much larger clonotype sits a single base away.

The sequence is built from TRBV7-2 and TRBJ2-2, with TRBD2 identical over 9 junction bases. The clonotype was recovered from a man between 18 and 35 years old in good health. The sequencing sample was made of memory CD4+ T cells sorted from blood. The sample's cell subset or site label, in plain terms: CD45RA-negative fraction. CDR3 sequence: CASSLELAGSNTGELFF. The DNA sequence is as follows: TGTGCCAGCAGCTTAGAACTAGCGGGCTCGAACACCGGGGAGCTGTTTTTT.